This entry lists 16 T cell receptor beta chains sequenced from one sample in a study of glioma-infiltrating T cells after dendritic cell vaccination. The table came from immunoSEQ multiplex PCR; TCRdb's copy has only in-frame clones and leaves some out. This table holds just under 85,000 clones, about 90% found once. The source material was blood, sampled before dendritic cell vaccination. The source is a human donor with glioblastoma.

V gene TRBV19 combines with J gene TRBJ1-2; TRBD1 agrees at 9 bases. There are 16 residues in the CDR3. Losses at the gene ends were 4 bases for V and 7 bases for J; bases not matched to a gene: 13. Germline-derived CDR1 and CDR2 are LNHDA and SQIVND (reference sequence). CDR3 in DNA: TGTGCCAGTAGTACCAGGACAGGGGATATCACGCGTGGCTACACCTTC. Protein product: CASSTRTGDITRGYTF.

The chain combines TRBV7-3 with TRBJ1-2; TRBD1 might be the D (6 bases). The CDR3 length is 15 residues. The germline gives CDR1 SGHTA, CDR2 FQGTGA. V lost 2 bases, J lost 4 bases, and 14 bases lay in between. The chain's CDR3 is CASSLRGGAGYGYTF. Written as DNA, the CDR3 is TGTGCCAGCAGCTTACGTGGGGGGGCTGGCTATGGCTACACCTTC. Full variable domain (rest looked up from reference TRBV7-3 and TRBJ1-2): GAGVSQTPSNKVTEKGKYVELRCDPISGHTALYWYRQSLGQGPEFLIYFQGTGAADDSGLPNDRFFAVRPEGSVSTLKIQRTERGDSAVYLCASSLRGGAGYGYTFGSGTRLTVV.

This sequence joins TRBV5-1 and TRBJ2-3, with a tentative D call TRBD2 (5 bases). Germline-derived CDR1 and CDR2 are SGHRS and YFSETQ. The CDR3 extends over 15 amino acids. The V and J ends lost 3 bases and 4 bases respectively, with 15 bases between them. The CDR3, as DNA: TGCGCCAGCAGCTCCCTAGCTTTTGGGTCAGATACGCAGTATTTT. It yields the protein CASSSLAFGSDTQYF.

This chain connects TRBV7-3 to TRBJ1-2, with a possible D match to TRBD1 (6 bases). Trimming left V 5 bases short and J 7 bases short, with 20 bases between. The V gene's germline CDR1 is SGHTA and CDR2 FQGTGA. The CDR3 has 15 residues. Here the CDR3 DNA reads TGTGCCAGCAGCCTGTCTGGGGGGGCGTTGTCTGGCTACACCTTC. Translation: CASSLSGGALSGYTF.

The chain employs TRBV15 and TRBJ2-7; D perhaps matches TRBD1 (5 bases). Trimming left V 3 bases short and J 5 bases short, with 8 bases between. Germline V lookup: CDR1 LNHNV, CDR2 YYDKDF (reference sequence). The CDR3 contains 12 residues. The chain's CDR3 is CATSRTDNEQYF. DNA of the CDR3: TGTGCCACCAGCAGGACAGACAACGAGCAGTACTTC.

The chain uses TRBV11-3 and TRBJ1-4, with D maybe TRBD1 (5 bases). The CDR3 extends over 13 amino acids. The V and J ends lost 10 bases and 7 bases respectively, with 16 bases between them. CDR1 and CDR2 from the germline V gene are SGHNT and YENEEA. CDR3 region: CAIPRGRGEKLFF. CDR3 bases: TGTGCCATCCCACGGGGGAGGGGTGAAAAACTGTTTTTT. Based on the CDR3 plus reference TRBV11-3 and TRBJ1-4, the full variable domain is EAGVVQSPRYKIIEKKQPVAFWCNPISGHNTLYWYLQNLGQGPELLIRYENEEAVDDSQLPKDRFSAERLKGVDSTLKIQPAELGDSAVYLCAIPRGRGEKLFFGSGTQLSVL.

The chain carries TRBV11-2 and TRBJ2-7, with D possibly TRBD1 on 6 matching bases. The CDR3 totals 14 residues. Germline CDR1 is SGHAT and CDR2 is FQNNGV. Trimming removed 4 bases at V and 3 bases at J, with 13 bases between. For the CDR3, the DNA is TGTGCCAGCAGCTCCGGGACAAAACTCTACGAGCAGTACTTC. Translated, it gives CASSSGTKLYEQYF.

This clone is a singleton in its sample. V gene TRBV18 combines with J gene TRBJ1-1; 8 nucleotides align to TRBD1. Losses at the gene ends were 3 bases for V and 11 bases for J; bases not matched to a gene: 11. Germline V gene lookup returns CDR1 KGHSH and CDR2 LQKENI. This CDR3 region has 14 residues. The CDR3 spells CASSPSQGAMVAFF. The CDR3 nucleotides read TGTGCCAGCTCACCGTCGCAGGGGGCGATGGTCGCTTTCTTT.

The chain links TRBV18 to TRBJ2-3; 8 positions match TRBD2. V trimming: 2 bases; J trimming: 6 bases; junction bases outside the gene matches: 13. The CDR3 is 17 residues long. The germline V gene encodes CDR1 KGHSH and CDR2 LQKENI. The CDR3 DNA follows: TGTGCCAGCTCACCAGAGGAGCGGGGGCCCGGTCCCGATACGCAGTATTTT. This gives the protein CASSPEERGPGPDTQYF.

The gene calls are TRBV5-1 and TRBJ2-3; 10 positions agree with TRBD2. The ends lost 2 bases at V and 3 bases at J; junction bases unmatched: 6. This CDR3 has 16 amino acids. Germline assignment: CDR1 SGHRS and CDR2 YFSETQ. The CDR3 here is CASSFSLAGRTDTQYF. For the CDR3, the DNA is TGCGCCAGCAGCTTTTCACTAGCGGGGCGTACAGATACGCAGTATTTT.

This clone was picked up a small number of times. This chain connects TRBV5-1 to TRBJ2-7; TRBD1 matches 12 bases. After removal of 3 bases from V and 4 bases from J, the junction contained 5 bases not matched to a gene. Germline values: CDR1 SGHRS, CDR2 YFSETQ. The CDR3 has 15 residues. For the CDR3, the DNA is TGCGCCAGCAGCTCCGGGACAGGGGGCATGTACGAGCAGTACTTC. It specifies CASSSGTGGMYEQYF.

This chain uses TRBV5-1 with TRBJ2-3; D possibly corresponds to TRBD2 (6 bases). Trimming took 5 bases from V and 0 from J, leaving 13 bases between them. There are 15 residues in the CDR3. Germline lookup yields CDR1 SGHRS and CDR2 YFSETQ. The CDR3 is CASSLPGLSTDTQYF. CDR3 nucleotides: TGCGCCAGCAGTTTGCCGGGACTCAGCACAGATACGCAGTATTTT.

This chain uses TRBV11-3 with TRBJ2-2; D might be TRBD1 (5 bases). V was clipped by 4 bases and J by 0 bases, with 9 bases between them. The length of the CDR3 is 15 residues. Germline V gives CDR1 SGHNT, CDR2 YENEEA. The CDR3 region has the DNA TGTGCCAGCAGCTCAGGACAACCGAACACCGGGGAGCTGTTTTTT. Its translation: CASSSGQPNTGELFF.

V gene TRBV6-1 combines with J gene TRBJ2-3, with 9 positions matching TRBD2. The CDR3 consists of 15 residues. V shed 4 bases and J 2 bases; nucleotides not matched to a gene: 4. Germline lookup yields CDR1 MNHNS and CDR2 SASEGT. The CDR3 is CASSGTSENTDTQYF. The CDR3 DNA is TGTGCCAGCAGTGGGACTAGCGAAAACACAGATACGCAGTATTTT.

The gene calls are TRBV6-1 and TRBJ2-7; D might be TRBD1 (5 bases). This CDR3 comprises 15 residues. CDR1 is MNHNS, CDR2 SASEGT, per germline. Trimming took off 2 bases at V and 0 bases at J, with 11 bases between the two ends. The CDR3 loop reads CASSEQGSRSYEQYF. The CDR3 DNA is TGTGCCAGCAGTGAACAGGGTTCGCGCTCCTACGAGCAGTACTTC.

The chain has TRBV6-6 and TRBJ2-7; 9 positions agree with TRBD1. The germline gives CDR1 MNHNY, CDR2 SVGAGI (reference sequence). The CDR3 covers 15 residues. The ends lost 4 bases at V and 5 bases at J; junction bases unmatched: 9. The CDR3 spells CASSSPGTGLHEQYF. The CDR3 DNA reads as TGTGCCAGCAGTTCCCCCGGGACAGGGCTTCACGAGCAGTACTTC.